This T cell receptor (beta chain) was documented in a study of T cell responses to AZD1222 COVID-19 vaccine. Study results and caveats: Distributed over spike, vaccine-associated CD4 TCRs predominated at 160-218 and 743-854. Only five to seven AZD1222 recipients were seropositive at baseline. Donors were chiefly white British, with a greater number of females, and clonal diversity was perhaps underestimated. Repertoire samples came only from after the peak T cell response.

A remark on this clone: The antigen remains undetermined.

Assay: immunoSEQ multiplex PCR; the TCRdb copy retains only in-frame clones and omits some. The sample gives around 84,000 clones, about 90% of which show up once; under 7.5% is in the top ten. This CDR3 spans 17 amino acids. V dropped 1 base and J dropped 1 base, with 14 bases sitting between them. The germline V gene has CDR1 SGHRS and CDR2 YFSETQ. This receptor was taken from an adult in good health. The specimen was peripheral blood, collected on day 0 of MenACWY control vaccination. The chain combines TRBV5-1 with TRBJ2-2, with TRBD2 as a possible D gene (6 bases). As DNA, the CDR3 is TGCGCCAGCAGCTTGATCGCGGGACTGAAGAACACCGGGGAGCTGTTTTTT. It codes for CASSLIAGLKNTGELFF.